Listed here are 17 T cell receptor beta chains from one sample, sequenced in a study of blood T cell repertoires in COVID-19. Assay used: immunoSEQ multiplex PCR; TCRdb lists only in-frame clones, some missing. The sample lists about 160,000 clones, over 65% occurring once. Sample: peripheral blood. Source of these receptors: a man in his sixties with acute or convalescent COVID-19.

This chain connects TRBV12-2 to TRBJ2-5; the table names TRBD2, a call not compared with the DNA. TRBV12-2 represents a pseudogene. The CDR3 runs 17 residues. The CDR3 DNA reads as TGTGCAAGTCGCTTAGCGTTAGCGGGGGGCCCTCAAGAGACCCAGTACTTC. Its translation: CASRLALAGGPQETQYF.

The J gene is TRBJ1-1, the V gene TRBV30; maybe TRBD1 (6 bases). CDR1 GTSNPN and CDR2 SVGIG come from the germline V gene (reference sequence). This CDR3 has 13 amino acids. Trimming stripped 3 bases from V and 4 bases from J, with 12 bases between. The CDR3 DNA sequence: TGTGCCTGGAGGGCAGGGGTGGGCACTGAAGCTTTCTTT. Translating gives CAWRAGVGTEAFF.

This clone was seen a few times. The V and J genes are TRBV5-6 and TRBJ1-6; 9 bases map to TRBD1. Germline CDR1 is SGHDT and CDR2 is YYEEEE. The V and J ends lost 2 bases and 0 bases, in that order; junction bases with no gene match: 3. The CDR3 contains 17 residues. The CDR3 loop reads CASSLGQGSSYNSPLHF. CDR3 sequence (DNA): TGTGCCAGCAGCTTAGGACAGGGGAGCTCCTATAATTCACCCCTCCACTTT. The full variable domain, completed using reference TRBV5-6 and TRBJ1-6, is DAGVTQSPTHLIKTRGQQVTLRCSPKSGHDTVSWYQQALGQGPQFIFQYYEEEERQRGNFPDRFSGHQFPNYSSELNVNALLLGDSALYLCASSLGQGSSYNSPLHFGNGTRLTVT.

The chain uses TRBV7-9 and TRBJ1-1; perhaps TRBD1 as D (5 bases). Trimming left V 3 bases short and J 7 bases short, with 12 bases between. Germline CDR1 is SEHNR and CDR2 is FQNEAQ (reference sequence). The CDR3 contains 13 residues. CDR3 sequence: CASSLVFGGEAFF. CDR3 coding DNA: TGTGCCAGCAGCTTGGTGTTCGGGGGTGAAGCTTTCTTT.

The CDR3 loop reads CASSGTGAPEAFF. The CDR3 nucleotides read TGTGCCAGCAGTGGGACAGGAGCGCCCGAAGCTTTCTTT. The chain employs TRBV2 and TRBJ1-1, with TRBD1 identical over 7 bases. Germline CDR1 reads SNHLY; CDR2 reads FYNNEI. After removal of 4 bases from V and 8 bases from J, the junction contained 7 bases not matched to a gene. The CDR3 is 13 amino acids.

The V call is TRBV10-2, the J call TRBJ2-1; weak D call: TRBD1 (6 bases). Germline V gives CDR1 WSHSY, CDR2 SAAADI. This CDR3 comprises 15 residues. Trimming cost V 5 bases and J 4 bases, with 15 bases left between them. The CDR3 is CASSLDRLAYNEQFF. CDR3 nucleotides: TGCGCCAGCAGTCTAGACAGGCTGGCTTACAATGAGCAGTTCTTC.

The gene calls are TRBV11-3 and TRBJ1-1; D may be TRBD1 (5 bases). This CDR3 is 12 amino acids long. Trimming cost V 4 bases and J 3 bases, with 6 bases left between them. Germline CDR1 SGHNT, CDR2 YENEEA. CDR3: CASSSGYTEAFF. As DNA, the CDR3 is TGTGCCAGCAGCTCAGGGTACACTGAAGCTTTCTTT.

This clone was detected only a few times. This chain links TRBV7-6 with TRBJ2-7; TRBD2 aligns across 8 bases. Losses at the gene ends were 5 bases for V and 2 bases for J; bases not matched to a gene: 8. The germline gives CDR1 SGHVS, CDR2 FNYEAQ. CDR3 length: 15 amino acids. The CDR3 DNA reads TGTGCCAGCAGCCCGTCCAGCGGGGGCGCCTACGAGCAGTACTTC. It encodes CASSPSSGGAYEQYF.

This clone came up a few times. The gene calls are TRBV10-1 and TRBJ1-2; TRBD1 might be the D (6 bases). Germline V gene sequence: CDR1 WNHNN, CDR2 SYGVQD (reference sequence). V dropped 5 bases and J dropped 3 bases, with 13 bases sitting between them. This CDR3 is 14 amino acids long. CDR3 DNA sequence: TGCGCCAGCAGTCCGGACAGCACCTACTATGGCTACACCTTC. Its translation: CASSPDSTYYGYTF.

V is TRBV7-5 and J is TRBJ2-2; the table's D call, TRBD1, was not checked against the DNA. TRBV7-5 is flagged as a pseudogene. This CDR3 has 16 residues. CDR3 residues: CVRSLDRELRPGELFF. CDR3 DNA sequence: TGTGTCAGAAGCTTAGACAGGGAACTACGGCCCGGGGAGCTGTTTTTT.

The table lists this clone with a count of one. This sequence joins TRBV6-1 and TRBJ1-1; D is unresolved. V lost 2 bases to trimming and J lost 2 bases, with 12 bases between them. This CDR3 is built from 15 residues. Germline loops: CDR1 MNHNS, CDR2 SASEGT. The DNA of the CDR3 is TGTGCCAGCAGTGAAATTTTTGGCCTTAACACTGAAGCTTTCTTT. It encodes CASSEIFGLNTEAFF.

The genes are TRBV7-2 and TRBJ2-1, with TRBD2 matching 12 bases. With V trimmed by 5 bases and J by 8 bases, 13 bases remained unmatched. Per germline, CDR1 SGHTA and CDR2 FQGNSA. The CDR3 has 17 amino acids. For the CDR3, the DNA is TGTGCCAGCAGCCCATTCCGACTAGCGGGGGCAGGGGATGAGCAGTTCTTC. This codes for CASSPFRLAGAGDEQFF.

The chain links TRBV28 to TRBJ1-3; D is unresolved. The CDR3 runs to 15 residues. With 4 bases removed from V and 2 bases from J, the gap between germline ends came to 12 bases. Germline loops: CDR1 MDHEN, CDR2 SYDVKM. The CDR3 protein is CASSSGVVAGNTIYF. CDR3 nucleotides: TGTGCCAGCAGTTCCGGGGTGGTGGCTGGAAACACCATATATTTT.

This clone appeared a single time. The V gene is TRBV2, the J gene TRBJ1-6; D is perhaps TRBD1 (5 bases). Trimming pared 2 bases from V and 11 bases from J, leaving 13 bases between. Germline CDR1 SNHLY, CDR2 FYNNEI. The CDR3 extends over 14 amino acids. The CDR3 DNA reads TGTGCCAGCAGTGAACACAGCTCGGGGGCACCCCTCCACTTT. Translation gives CASSEHSSGAPLHF.

V and J are TRBV29-1 and TRBJ2-7; D is possibly TRBD1 (6 bases). Trimming left V 5 bases short and J 6 bases short, with 8 bases between. The germline CDR1 and CDR2 sequences are SQVTM and ANQGSEA. The CDR3 covers 10 residues. This chain's CDR3 is CSVKDSEQYF. CDR3 coding DNA: TGCAGCGTTAAGGACAGCGAGCAGTACTTC.

The chain uses TRBV29-1 and TRBJ1-2; D ambiguous. CDR1 is SQVTM and CDR2 is ANQGSEA in the germline V gene. There are 13 residues in the CDR3. Deletions cut 5 bases from V and 0 bases from J, with 10 bases between. The CDR3 is CSVRAGTNYGYTF. The CDR3 DNA follows: TGCAGCGTTAGGGCGGGGACTAACTATGGCTACACCTTC.

The CDR3 reads CASSPGLLYGYTF. The CDR3 DNA reads as TGTGCCAGCAGTCCCGGACTTCTCTATGGCTACACCTTC. V is TRBV12-3 or TRBV12-4 and J is TRBJ1-2; D gene unclear. This CDR3 comprises 13 residues. Trimming removed 5 bases at V and 4 bases at J, with 11 bases between.